This passage covers 18 T cell receptor beta chains from one sample sequenced in a study of cytomegalovirus exposure and HLA in healthy donors. Only in-frame clones appear in the TCRdb table, and some are missing; sequencing was by immunoSEQ multiplex PCR. The sample comprises 90,000 to 150,000 clones, roughly nine tenths of which are singletons, and about 4.5% rests with the top ten. Sequenced material: PBMCs. These receptors originate from a man aged 18-30 years in good health and CMV-seropositive.

This rearrangement joins TRBV6-5 to TRBJ2-2; D gene unclear. In germline, CDR1 is MNHEY, CDR2 SVGAGI. The germline V and J ends were trimmed by 2 bases and 6 bases, with 10 bases remaining between them. The CDR3 is 14 amino acids. The CDR3 DNA is TGTGCCAGCAGTTACCTAGAGGCGGCCGGGGAGCTGTTTTTT. Its translation is CASSYLEAAGELFF.

The genes are TRBV5-4 and TRBJ2-1, with 8 bases lining up with TRBD2. CDR1 and CDR2 (germline): SGHNT, YYREEE (reference sequence). The CDR3 is 15 amino acids. With 6 bases clipped from V and 4 bases from J, the junction kept 9 bases outside the gene matches. The CDR3 DNA follows: TGTGCCAGCACTCTAGGAGCGGGGGCGTACAATGAGCAGTTCTTC. Its protein is CASTLGAGAYNEQFF. Full variable domain (remainder filled in from reference TRBV5-4 and TRBJ2-1): ETGVTQSPTHLIKTRGQQVTLRCSSQSGHNTVSWYQQALGQGPQFIFQYYREEENGRGNFPPRFSGLQFPNYSSELNVNALELDDSALYLCASTLGAGAYNEQFFGPGTRLTVL.

The rearrangement joins TRBV6-1 to TRBJ1-2; 8 bases are a match to TRBD1. This CDR3 has 13 residues. CDR1 is MNHNS and CDR2 is SASEGT in the germline V gene. With 3 bases clipped from V and 6 bases from J, the junction kept 3 bases outside the gene matches. CDR3 amino acids: CASSETGVDGYTF. The CDR3 DNA reads as TGTGCCAGCAGTGAGACAGGGGTGGATGGCTACACCTTC.

The chain joins TRBV27 to TRBJ1-1; possibly TRBD1 for D (5 bases). The germline V and J ends were trimmed by 8 bases and 1 base, with 8 bases remaining between them. CDR3 length: 12 residues. Germline V gene data show CDR1 as MNHEY and CDR2 as SMNVEV (reference sequence). The CDR3, as DNA: TGTGCCAGCCGCACAGGGAACACTGAAGCTTTCTTT. Protein product: CASRTGNTEAFF.

Of note for this clone: At one end, the junction sequence differs from germline, possibly due to a read error. The V call is TRBV7-7, the J call TRBJ2-3, with 12 positions matching TRBD2. Germline V gene lookup returns CDR1 SSHAT and CDR2 FNYEAQ (reference sequence). CDR3 size: 15 residues. The CDR3 spells CASSLGTSGLDTQYF. The CDR3 DNA sequence: TGTGCTAGCAGCTTAGGGACTAGCGGGTTAGATACGCAGTATTTT.

This clone was seen a few times. The chain couples TRBV19 to TRBJ2-3; D gene unclear. Germline V gene data show CDR1 as LNHDA and CDR2 as SQIVND (reference sequence). This CDR3 contains 14 residues. The germline V and J ends were trimmed by 8 bases and 1 base, with 13 bases remaining between them. As DNA, the CDR3 is TGTGCCAGTGATCAAGCGCTAGGCACAGATACGCAGTATTTT. Translation gives CASDQALGTDTQYF.

The chain has TRBV6-1 and TRBJ2-7; tentatively, D is TRBD2 (5 bases). This CDR3 contains 14 residues. Trimming removed 0 bases at V and 3 bases at J, with 9 bases between. In germline, CDR1 is MNHNS, CDR2 SASEGT. CDR3 in amino acids: CASSEASRGYEQYF. CDR3 bases: TGTGCCAGCAGTGAAGCTTCTCGGGGCTACGAGCAGTACTTC.

This clone has a single count. The chain employs TRBV5-1 and TRBJ2-1, with D perhaps TRBD2 (5 bases). Germline assignment: CDR1 SGHRS and CDR2 YFSETQ. V was clipped by 4 bases and J by 2 bases, with 13 bases between them. The CDR3 sequence is 15 residues long. The CDR3 sequence: CASSLAGDTYNEQFF. CDR3 coding DNA: TGCGCCAGCAGCCTGGCCGGGGATACCTACAATGAGCAGTTCTTC.

The V and J genes are TRBV5-1 and TRBJ2-1; no definite D call. The V gene lost 4 bases and the J gene lost 4 bases, with 9 bases spanning the gap. The CDR3 extends over 13 amino acids. The germline CDR1 and CDR2 sequences are SGHRS and YFSETQ. The CDR3 loop reads CASSPDLYNEQFF. As DNA, the CDR3 is TGCGCCAGCAGCCCAGACTTATACAATGAGCAGTTCTTC. The variable domain in full, with the rest retrieved from reference TRBV5-1 and TRBJ2-1, is KAGVTQTPRYLIKTRGQQVTLSCSPISGHRSVSWYQQTPGQGLQFLFEYFSETQRNKGNFPGRFSGRQFSNSRSEMNVSTLELGDSALYLCASSPDLYNEQFFGPGTRLTVL.

The chain employs TRBV15 and TRBJ2-5; D remains ambiguous. The CDR3 runs 15 residues. Germline V gene lookup returns CDR1 LNHNV and CDR2 YYDKDF (reference sequence). Trimming pared 1 base from V and 7 bases from J, leaving 16 bases between. DNA for the CDR3: TGTGCCACCAGCAGAGCGGTATTGACACGAGTGACCCAGTACTTC. Translating gives CATSRAVLTRVTQYF.

V is TRBV28 and J is TRBJ1-5, with D tentatively TRBD1 (6 bases). V lost 5 bases, J lost 3 bases, and 14 bases lay in between. Germline values: CDR1 MDHEN, CDR2 SYDVKM. The length of the CDR3 is 15 residues. In DNA, the CDR3 is TGTGCCAGCAGTAACGAAGGGGGTTCCAATCAGCCCCAGCATTTT. This encodes CASSNEGGSNQPQHF.

The chain combines TRBV6-6 with TRBJ2-1; no definite D call. Germline V gene sequence: CDR1 MNHNY, CDR2 SVGAGI (reference sequence). The CDR3 totals 13 residues. V lost 7 bases and J 2 bases, leaving 9 bases between the germline ends. The CDR3 DNA reads TGTGCCAGCACACAGAGTACCTACAATGAGCAGTTCTTC. Translated, it gives CASTQSTYNEQFF.

CDR3 sequence: CASSHLDKKLLYGYTF. In nucleotides, the CDR3 is TGTGCCAGCAGCCACCTTGATAAAAAACTATTGTATGGCTACACCTTC. The chain carries TRBV7-8 and TRBJ1-2, with D hard to call. The germline V and J ends were trimmed by 5 bases and 5 bases, with 21 bases remaining between them. The germline V gene encodes CDR1 SGHVS and CDR2 FQNEAQ. This CDR3 contains 16 residues.

The V call is TRBV5-1, the J call TRBJ2-3; 12 nucleotides line up with TRBD1. This CDR3 comprises 16 residues. V was clipped by 1 base and J by 5 bases; unmatched bases: 5. CDR1 SGHRS and CDR2 YFSETQ come from the germline V gene. The CDR3 is CASSLTGTGGGDTQYF. The DNA of the CDR3 is TGCGCCAGCAGCTTGACTGGGACAGGGGGCGGAGATACGCAGTATTTT.

The genes are TRBV5-6 and TRBJ1-6; 7 nucleotides line up with TRBD1. Trimming removed 3 bases from V and 0 bases from J; junction bases left unmatched: 3. The germline V gene encodes CDR1 SGHDT and CDR2 YYEEEE. There are 16 residues in the CDR3. CDR3 protein: CASSSSGGSYNSPLHF. The CDR3 nucleotides are TGTGCCAGCAGCTCATCAGGGGGCTCCTATAATTCACCCCTCCACTTT.

This sequence joins TRBV10-3 and TRBJ1-1, with a possible D match to TRBD1 (5 bases). There are 16 residues in the CDR3. The V gene's germline CDR1 is ENHRY and CDR2 SYGVKD. V lost 0 bases and J 5 bases, leaving 16 bases between the germline ends. CDR3 nucleotide sequence: TGTGCCATCAGTGAGTCGATAGGTGGGGGGGATACTGAAGCTTTCTTT. Protein: CAISESIGGGDTEAFF.

This sequence joins TRBV7-9 and TRBJ2-1, with TRBD1 identical over 9 bases. This CDR3 spans 15 amino acids. Unmatched junction bases numbered 8, after V lost 5 bases and J lost 6 bases. The germline V gene encodes CDR1 SEHNR and CDR2 FQNEAQ (reference sequence). CDR3 region: CASSPGQGMGNEQFF. CDR3 sequence (DNA): TGTGCCAGCAGCCCAGGACAGGGGATGGGCAATGAGCAGTTCTTC. Supplemented by reference TRBV7-9 and TRBJ2-1, the full variable domain reads DTGVSQNPRHKITKRGQNVTFRCDPISEHNRLYWYRQTLGQGPEFLTYFQNEAQLEKSRLLSDRFSAERPKGSFSTLEIQRTEQGDSAMYLCASSPGQGMGNEQFFGPGTRLTVL.

The V and J genes are TRBV27 and TRBJ1-6; TRBD1 agrees at 9 bases. The V and J ends lost 3 bases and 7 bases, in that order; junction bases with no gene match: 10. The CDR3 consists of 17 residues. CDR1 and CDR2 from the germline V gene are MNHEY and SMNVEV (reference sequence). The DNA of the CDR3 is TGTGCCAGCAGTTTGGTAACAGGGGGCGCGTGGAATTCACCCCTCCACTTT. Translated: CASSLVTGGAWNSPLHF.